Described below is a single T cell receptor (beta chain) sequence and its context. TCRdb re-called the RT-PCR reads with MiXCR, one entry per CDR3 protein. The sample has approximately 160,000 distinct CDR3 sequences, about 30% seen once. The CDR3 length is 16 residues. Looked up from germline, CDR1 is SGHRS and CDR2 is YFSETQ. Trimming shortened V by 3 bases and J by 3 bases, and 19 bases separated the two germline ends. This entry belongs to a study of patients and donors after allogeneic stem cell transplantation. The sample comprised blood, either unsorted or a sorted T cell fraction (not recorded which). The receptor's source is a human donor who was either an allogeneic HSCT recipient or a stem cell or donor lymphocyte infusion donor (not recorded which). It is not recorded whose cells these are; they may come from a transplant donor. The chain is built from TRBV5-1 and TRBJ2-7, with D perhaps matching TRBD1 (5 bases). The CDR3 loop is CASSSEQGQRSYEQYF. The CDR3 DNA follows: TGCGCCAGCAGCTCCGAGCAGGGTCAGCGAAGCTACGAGCAGTACTTC.